This TCR beta chain was profiled in a study of cytomegalovirus exposure and HLA in healthy donors. General study results and limits: As a later analysis revealed, most CMV-associated TCR beta chains appeared HLA-restricted. Accurate HLA-A and HLA-B prediction from TCR beta sequences was reported for most subjects. Highly shared variants forming one cluster were likely a sequencing artifact. Rates of TCR association differed by HLA locus in a later analysis, with DRB1 highest and HLA-C lowest.

It was with 60 Vbeta and 13 Jbeta primers that the PCR ran. Using immunoSEQ multiplex PCR, the repertoire was profiled, and TCRdb retains in-frame clones only, with some absent. The sample holds some 140,000 clones, about four fifths seen once. The CDR3 is 17 amino acids. V lost 3 bases and J lost 0, with 17 bases in between. The germline CDR1 and CDR2 sequences are SGHVS and FQNEAQ. A remark on this clone: Its antigen is as yet unknown.

The V and J genes are TRBV7-8 and TRBJ1-1; tentative D call: TRBD1 (6 bases). The sequence came from a man aged 25-45 years in good health and CMV-seronegative. The sequencing sample was made of PBMCs. The CDR3 DNA is TGTGCCAGCAGCTTCCCTCGGACAGTCGCAATGAACACTGAAGCTTTCTTT. It specifies CASSFPRTVAMNTEAFF.